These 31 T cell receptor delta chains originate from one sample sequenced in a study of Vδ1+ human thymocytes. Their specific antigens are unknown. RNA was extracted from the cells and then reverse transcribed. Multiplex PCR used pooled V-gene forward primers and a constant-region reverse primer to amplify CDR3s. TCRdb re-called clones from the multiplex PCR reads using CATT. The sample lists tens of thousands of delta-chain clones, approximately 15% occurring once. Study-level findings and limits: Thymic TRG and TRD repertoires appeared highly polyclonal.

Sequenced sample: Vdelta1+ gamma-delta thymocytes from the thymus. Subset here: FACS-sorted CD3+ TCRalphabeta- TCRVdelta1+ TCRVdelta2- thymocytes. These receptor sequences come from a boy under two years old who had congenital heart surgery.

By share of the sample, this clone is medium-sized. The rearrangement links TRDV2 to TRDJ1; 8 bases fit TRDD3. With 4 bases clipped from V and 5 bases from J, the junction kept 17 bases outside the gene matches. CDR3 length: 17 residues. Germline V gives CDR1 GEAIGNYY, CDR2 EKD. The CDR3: CACELWGYYTCGDKLIF. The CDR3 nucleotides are TGTGCCTGTGAGCTCTGGGGATACTATACTTGCGGGGATAAACTCATCTTT.

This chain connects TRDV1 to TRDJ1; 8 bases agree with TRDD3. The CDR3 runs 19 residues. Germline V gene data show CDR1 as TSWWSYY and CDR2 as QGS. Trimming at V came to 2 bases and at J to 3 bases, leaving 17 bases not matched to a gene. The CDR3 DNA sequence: TGTGCTCTTGGGGAATTCGCTACGTGGGGGATTACCTACGCCGATAAACTCATCTTT. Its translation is CALGEFATWGITYADKLIF.

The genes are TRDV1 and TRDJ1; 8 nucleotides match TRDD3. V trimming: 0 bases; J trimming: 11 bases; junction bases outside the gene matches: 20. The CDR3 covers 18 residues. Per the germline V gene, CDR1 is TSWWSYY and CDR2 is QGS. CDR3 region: CALGELDTPTGTGGKLIF. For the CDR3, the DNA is TGTGCTCTTGGGGAACTAGACACCCCTACGGGCACTGGGGGCAAGCTCATCTTT.

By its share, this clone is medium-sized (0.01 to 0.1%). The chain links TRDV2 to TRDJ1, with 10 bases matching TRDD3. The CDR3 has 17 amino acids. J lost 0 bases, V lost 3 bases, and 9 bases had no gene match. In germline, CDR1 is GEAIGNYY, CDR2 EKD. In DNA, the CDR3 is TGTGCCTGTGACTTTAACGTACTGGGGGATTACACCGATAAACTCATCTTT. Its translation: CACDFNVLGDYTDKLIF.

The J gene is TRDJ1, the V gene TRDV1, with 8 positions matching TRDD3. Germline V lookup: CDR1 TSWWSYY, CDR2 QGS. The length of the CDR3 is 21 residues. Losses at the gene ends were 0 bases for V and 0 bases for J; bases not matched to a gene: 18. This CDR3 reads CALGELAVPHYWGFYTDKLIF. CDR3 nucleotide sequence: TGTGCTCTTGGGGAACTAGCGGTCCCCCATTACTGGGGGTTCTACACCGATAAACTCATCTTT.

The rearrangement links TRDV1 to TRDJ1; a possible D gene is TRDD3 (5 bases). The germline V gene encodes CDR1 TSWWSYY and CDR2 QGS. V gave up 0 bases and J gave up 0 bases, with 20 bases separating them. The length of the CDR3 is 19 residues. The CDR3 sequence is CALGELRHTVGSYTDKLIF. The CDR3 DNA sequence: TGTGCTCTTGGGGAACTAAGACATACTGTGGGATCGTACACCGATAAACTCATCTTT.

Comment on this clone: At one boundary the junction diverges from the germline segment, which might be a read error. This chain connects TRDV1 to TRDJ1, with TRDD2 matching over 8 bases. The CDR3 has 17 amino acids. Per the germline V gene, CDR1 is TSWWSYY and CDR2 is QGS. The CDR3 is CALGEPSYTTRTDKLIF. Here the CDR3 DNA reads TGTGCTCTTGGGGAACCTTCCTACACGACAAGGACCGATAAACTCATCTTC.

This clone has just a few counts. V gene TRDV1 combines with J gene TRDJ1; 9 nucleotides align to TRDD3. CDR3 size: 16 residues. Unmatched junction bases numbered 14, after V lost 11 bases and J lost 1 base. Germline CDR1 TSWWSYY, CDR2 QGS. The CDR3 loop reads CAAGGTGGLGTDKLIF. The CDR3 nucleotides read TGTGCTGCGGGCGGCACTGGGGGACTGGGCACCGATAAACTCATCTTT.

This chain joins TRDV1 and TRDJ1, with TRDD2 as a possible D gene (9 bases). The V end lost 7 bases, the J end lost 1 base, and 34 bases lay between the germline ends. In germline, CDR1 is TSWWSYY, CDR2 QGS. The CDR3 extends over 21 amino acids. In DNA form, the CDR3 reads TGTGCTCTTGTTACCCTTCCTACTTACTGGGGGTGGAATGGGTTCACCGATAAACTCATCTTT. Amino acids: CALVTLPTYWGWNGFTDKLIF.

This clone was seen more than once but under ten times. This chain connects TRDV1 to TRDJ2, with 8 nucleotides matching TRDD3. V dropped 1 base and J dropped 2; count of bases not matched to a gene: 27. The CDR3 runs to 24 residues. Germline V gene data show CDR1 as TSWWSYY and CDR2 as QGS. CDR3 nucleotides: TGTGCTCTTGGGGAACCCTTCTCGGGTCCTACGCCTCTGGGGGAGGTGGGATTGACAGCACAACTCTTCTTT. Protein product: CALGEPFSGPTPLGEVGLTAQLFF.

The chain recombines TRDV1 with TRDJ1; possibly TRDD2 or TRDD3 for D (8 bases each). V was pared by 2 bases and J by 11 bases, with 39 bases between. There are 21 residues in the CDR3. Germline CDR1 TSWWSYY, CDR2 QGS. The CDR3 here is CALGENGDTSYDQLEPLGLIF. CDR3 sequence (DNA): TGTGCTCTTGGGGAAAACGGGGATACTTCCTACGATCAACTAGAGCCCCTAGGGCTCATCTTT.

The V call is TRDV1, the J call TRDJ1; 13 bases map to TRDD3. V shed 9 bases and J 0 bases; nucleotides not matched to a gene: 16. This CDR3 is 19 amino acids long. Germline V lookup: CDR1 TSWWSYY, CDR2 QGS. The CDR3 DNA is TGTGCTCTCGCACGATTGTGCACTGGGGGATACGGGGACACCGATAAACTCATCTTT. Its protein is CALARLCTGGYGDTDKLIF.

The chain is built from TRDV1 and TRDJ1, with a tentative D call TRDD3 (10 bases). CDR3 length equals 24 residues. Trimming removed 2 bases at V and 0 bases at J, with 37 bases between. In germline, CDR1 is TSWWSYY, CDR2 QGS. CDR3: CALGEGLPTRLVYWGIAYTDKLIF. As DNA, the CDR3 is TGTGCTCTTGGGGAAGGCCTTCCTACGCGCTTGGTCTACTGGGGGATTGCGTACACCGATAAACTCATCTTT.

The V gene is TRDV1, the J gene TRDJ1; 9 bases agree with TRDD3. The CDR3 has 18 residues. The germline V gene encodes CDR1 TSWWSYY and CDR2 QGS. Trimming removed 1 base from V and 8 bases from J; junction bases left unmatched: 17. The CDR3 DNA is TGTGCTCTTGGGGAACCCCGGACTTCCCCTACTGGGGGAGAAAAACTCATCTTT. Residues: CALGEPRTSPTGGEKLIF.

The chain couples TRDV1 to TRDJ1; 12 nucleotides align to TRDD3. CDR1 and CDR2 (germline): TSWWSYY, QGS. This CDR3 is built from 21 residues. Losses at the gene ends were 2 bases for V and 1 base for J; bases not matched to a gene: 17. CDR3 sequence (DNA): TGTGCTCTTGGGGAATCTTCATCGTACTGGGGGATACCAAGTCCCACCGATAAACTCATCTTT. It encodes CALGESSSYWGIPSPTDKLIF.

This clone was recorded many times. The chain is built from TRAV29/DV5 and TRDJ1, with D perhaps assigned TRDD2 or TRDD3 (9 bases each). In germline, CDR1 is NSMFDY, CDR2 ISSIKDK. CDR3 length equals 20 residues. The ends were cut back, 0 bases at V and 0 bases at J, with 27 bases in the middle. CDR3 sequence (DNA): TGTGCAGCAAGCGTACCTTCCTACGTTCCCGGGGATACGTACACCGATAAACTCATCTTT. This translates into CAASVPSYVPGDTYTDKLIF.

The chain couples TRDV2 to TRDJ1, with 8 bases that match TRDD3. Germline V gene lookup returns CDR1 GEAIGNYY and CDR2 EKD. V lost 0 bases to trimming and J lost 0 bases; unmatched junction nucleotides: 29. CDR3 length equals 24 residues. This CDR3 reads CACDTDSEFLQCTGGTFYTDKLIF. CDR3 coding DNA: TGTGCCTGTGACACCGATAGTGAGTTCCTCCAGTGTACTGGGGGGACATTCTACACCGATAAACTCATCTTT.

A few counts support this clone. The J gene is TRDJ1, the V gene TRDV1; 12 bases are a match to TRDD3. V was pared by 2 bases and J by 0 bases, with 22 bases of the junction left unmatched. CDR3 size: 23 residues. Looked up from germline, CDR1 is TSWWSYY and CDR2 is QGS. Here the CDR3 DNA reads TGTGCTCTTGGGGAATATCCTACCTATTTACTGGGGGATACCCACCTATACACCGATAAACTCATCTTT. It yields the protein CALGEYPTYLLGDTHLYTDKLIF.

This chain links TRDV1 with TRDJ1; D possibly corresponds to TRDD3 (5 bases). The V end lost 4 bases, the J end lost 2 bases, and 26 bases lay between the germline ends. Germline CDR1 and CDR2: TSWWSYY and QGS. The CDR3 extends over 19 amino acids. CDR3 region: CALGGSLGSRGWETDKLIF. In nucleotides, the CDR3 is TGTGCTCTTGGGGGATCTCTTGGATCTAGGGGCTGGGAGACCGATAAACTCATCTTT.

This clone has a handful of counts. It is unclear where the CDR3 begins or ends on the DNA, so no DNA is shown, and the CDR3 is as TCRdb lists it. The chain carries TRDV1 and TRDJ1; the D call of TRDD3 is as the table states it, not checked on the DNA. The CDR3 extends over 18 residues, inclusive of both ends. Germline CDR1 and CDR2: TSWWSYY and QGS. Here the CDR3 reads CALGERPLWRGYTDKLIF.

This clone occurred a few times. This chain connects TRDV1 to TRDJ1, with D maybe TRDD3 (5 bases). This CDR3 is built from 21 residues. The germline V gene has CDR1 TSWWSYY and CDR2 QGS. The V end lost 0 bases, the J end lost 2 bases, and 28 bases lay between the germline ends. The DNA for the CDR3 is TGTGCTCTTGGGGAACTAGATTATGCCTATCGTTGCGGATATAATACCGATAAACTCATCTTT. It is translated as CALGELDYAYRCGYNTDKLIF.

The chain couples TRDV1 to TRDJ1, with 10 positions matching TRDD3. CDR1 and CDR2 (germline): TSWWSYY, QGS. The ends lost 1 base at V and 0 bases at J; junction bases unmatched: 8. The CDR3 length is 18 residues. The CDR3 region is CALGEPWGDTGYTDKLIF. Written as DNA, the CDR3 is TGTGCTCTTGGGGAACCTTGGGGGGATACGGGGTACACCGATAAACTCATCTTT.

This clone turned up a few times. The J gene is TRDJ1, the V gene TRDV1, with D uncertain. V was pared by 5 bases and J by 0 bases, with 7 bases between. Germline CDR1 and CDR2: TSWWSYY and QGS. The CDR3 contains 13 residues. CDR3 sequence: CALGTLYTDKLIF. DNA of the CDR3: TGTGCTCTTGGGACTCTGTACACCGATAAACTCATCTTT.

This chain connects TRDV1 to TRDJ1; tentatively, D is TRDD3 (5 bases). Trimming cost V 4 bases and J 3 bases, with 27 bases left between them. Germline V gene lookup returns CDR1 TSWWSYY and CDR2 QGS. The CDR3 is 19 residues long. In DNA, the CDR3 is TGTGCTCTTGGGGGGGCCCAGCCCATACGGGCTTGTGTCGCCGATAAACTCATCTTT. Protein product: CALGGAQPIRACVADKLIF.

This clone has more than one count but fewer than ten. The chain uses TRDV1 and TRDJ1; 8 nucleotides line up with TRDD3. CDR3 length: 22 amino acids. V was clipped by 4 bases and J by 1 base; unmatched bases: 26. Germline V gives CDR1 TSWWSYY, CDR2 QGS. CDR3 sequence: CALGVMRFLLRTGGPRTDKLIF. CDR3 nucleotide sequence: TGTGCTCTTGGGGTTATGAGATTCCTATTGCGCACTGGGGGCCCCCGCACCGATAAACTCATCTTT.

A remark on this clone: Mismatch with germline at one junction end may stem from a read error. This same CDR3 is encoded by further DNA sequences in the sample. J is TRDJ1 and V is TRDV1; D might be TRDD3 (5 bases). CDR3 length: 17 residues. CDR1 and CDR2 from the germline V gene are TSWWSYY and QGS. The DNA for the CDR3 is TGTGCCCTTGGGGTACTAAGGAGTGGGATTTACACCGATAAACTCATCTTT. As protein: CALGVLRSGIYTDKLIF.

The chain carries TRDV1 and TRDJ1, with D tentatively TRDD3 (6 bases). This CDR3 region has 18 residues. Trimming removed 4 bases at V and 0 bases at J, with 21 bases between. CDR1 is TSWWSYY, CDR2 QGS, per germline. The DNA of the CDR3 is TGTGCTCTTGGGGTTTGGCCCGCTCGGGGGACTTACACCGATAAACTCATCTTT. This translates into CALGVWPARGTYTDKLIF.

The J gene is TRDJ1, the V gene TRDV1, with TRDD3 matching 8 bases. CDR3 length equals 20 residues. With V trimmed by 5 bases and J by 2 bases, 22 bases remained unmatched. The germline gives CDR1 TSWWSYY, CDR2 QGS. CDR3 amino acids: CALGSTSCLGEEDGTDKLIF. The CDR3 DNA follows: TGTGCTCTTGGGTCCACTTCCTGCCTGGGGGAGGAAGATGGGACCGATAAACTCATCTTT.

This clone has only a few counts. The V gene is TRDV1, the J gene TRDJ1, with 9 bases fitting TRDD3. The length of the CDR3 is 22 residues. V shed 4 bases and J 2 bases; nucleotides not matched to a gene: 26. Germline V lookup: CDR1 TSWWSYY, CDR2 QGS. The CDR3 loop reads CALGVPGLPSFLYWGTTDKLIF. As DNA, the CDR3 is TGTGCTCTTGGGGTCCCTGGCCTTCCCAGTTTTCTTTACTGGGGGACGACCGATAAACTCATCTTT.

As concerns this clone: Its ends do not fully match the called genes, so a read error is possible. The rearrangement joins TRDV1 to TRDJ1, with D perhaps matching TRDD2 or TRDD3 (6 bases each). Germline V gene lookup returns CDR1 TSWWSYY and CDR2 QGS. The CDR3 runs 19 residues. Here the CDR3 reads CAPGELGNSYEGYTDKLIF. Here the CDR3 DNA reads TGTGCTCCTGGGGAACTAGGAAACTCCTACGAGGGATACACCGATAAACTCATCTTT.

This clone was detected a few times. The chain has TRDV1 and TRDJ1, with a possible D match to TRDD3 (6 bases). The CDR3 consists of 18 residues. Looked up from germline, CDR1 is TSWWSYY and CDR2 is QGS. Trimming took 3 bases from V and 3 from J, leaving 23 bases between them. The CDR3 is CALGDRLSGWGAPDKLIF. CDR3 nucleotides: TGTGCTCTTGGGGATCGCCTTTCCGGGTGGGGGGCCCCCGATAAACTCATCTTT.